The sequence of this TCR beta chain was determined in a study of T cell repertoires in cytomegalovirus infection. Regarding the study as a whole: Individuals carrying CMV plus the relevant HLA were identified by cumulative frequency of public TCR beta families.

Germline CDR1 SEHNR, CDR2 FQNEAQ (reference sequence). The V gene lost 5 bases and the J gene lost 7 bases, with 14 bases spanning the gap. There are 13 residues in the CDR3. This clonotype appeared a few times. As yet, its antigen is unknown. TCRdb redid the calling of the reads with MiXCR, one entry per CDR3 protein. The sample contains a few hundred thousand distinct CDR3 sequences, 12% to 15% of which appear only once. The gene calls are TRBV7-9 and TRBJ2-5, with TRBD2 as a possible D gene (6 bases). The TCR sequence derives from a human donor in good health (CMV status not recorded). Some clones in this sample may be carry-over from other donors' samples. The sequenced sample was PBMCs. The CDR3 spells CASSHTEGGTQYF. The CDR3 DNA reads as TGTGCCAGCAGCCATACAGAGGGAGGGACCCAGTACTTC.